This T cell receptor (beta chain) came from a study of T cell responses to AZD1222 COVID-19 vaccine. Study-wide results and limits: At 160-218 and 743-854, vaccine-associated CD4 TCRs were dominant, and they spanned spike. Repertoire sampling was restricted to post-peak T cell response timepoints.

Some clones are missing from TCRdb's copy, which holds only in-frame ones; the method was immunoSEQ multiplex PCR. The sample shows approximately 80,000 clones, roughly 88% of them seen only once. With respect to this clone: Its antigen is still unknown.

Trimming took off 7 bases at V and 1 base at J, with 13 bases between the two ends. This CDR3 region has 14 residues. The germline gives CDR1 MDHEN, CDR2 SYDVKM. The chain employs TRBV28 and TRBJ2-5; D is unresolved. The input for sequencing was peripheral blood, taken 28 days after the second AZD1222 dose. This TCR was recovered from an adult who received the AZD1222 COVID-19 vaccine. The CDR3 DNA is TGTGCCAGCACCTTGGCCCCAGGCCAAGAGACCCAGTACTTC. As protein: CASTLAPGQETQYF.